The next 31 T cell receptor beta chains were all read from a single sample in a study of blood T cell repertoires in COVID-19. Sequencing used immunoSEQ multiplex PCR; TCRdb keeps in-frame clones, though not all of them. The sample records approximately 45,000 clones, 87% being singletons. The material sequenced was peripheral blood. Source of these receptors: a woman of 80 years or more with COVID-19, enrolled during active disease.

This clone appeared a single time. This sequence joins TRBV10-3 and TRBJ1-1, with D perhaps matching TRBD1 (6 bases). Germline CDR1 ENHRY, CDR2 SYGVKD. The CDR3 is made up of 14 amino acids. The germline V and J ends were trimmed by 2 bases and 6 bases, with 13 bases remaining between them. This chain's CDR3 is CAISEETGVAEAFF. The CDR3 DNA is TGTGCCATCAGTGAGGAGACAGGAGTCGCTGAAGCTTTCTTT.

This clone has only a few counts. The chain is built from TRBV3-1 (or the pseudogene TRBV3-2) and TRBJ2-1; 7 bases agree with TRBD2. The germline V gene has CDR1 LGHDT and CDR2 YNNKEL (reference sequence). This CDR3 contains 18 residues. V lost 0 bases, J lost 0 bases, and 8 bases stayed unmatched. The CDR3 coding sequence is TGTGCCAGCAGCCAAGACCCCTGGGGGGGGGACTCCTACAATGAGCAGTTCTTC. Protein sequence: CASSQDPWGGDSYNEQFF.

J is TRBJ1-2 and V is TRBV10-3, with D maybe TRBD1 (6 bases). Germline V gene sequence: CDR1 ENHRY, CDR2 SYGVKD. V lost 1 base to trimming and J lost 0 bases, with 9 bases between them. The CDR3 totals 15 residues. CDR3 residues: CAISEWDKSNYGYTF. In nucleotides, the CDR3 is TGTGCCATCAGTGAGTGGGACAAATCTAACTATGGCTACACCTTC.

The CDR3 reads CASSLTGAPAYEQYF. The CDR3 coding sequence is TGTGCCAGCAGCTTGACAGGGGCTCCCGCCTACGAGCAGTACTTC. The chain carries TRBV5-6 and TRBJ2-7; 7 nucleotides line up with TRBD1. V dropped 1 base and J dropped 2; count of bases not matched to a gene: 6. Germline V gives CDR1 SGHDT, CDR2 YYEEEE. The CDR3 is 15 amino acids.

By share, this clone counts as medium-sized (0.01 to 0.1%). The rearrangement joins TRBV5-1 to TRBJ2-2, with 12 bases identical to TRBD2. The CDR3 loop spans 15 amino acids. With V trimmed by 4 bases and J by 6 bases, 4 bases remained unmatched. CDR1 is SGHRS and CDR2 is YFSETQ in the germline V gene. The CDR3 protein is CASSLTSGRPGELFF. The DNA of the CDR3 is TGCGCCAGCAGCCTTACTAGCGGGAGGCCCGGGGAGCTGTTTTTT.

This clone was detected a few times. The rearrangement uses TRBV2 and TRBJ1-3; no clear D gene. The CDR3 consists of 14 residues. The ends were cut back, 11 bases at V and 0 bases at J, with 14 bases in the middle. Germline CDR1 SNHLY, CDR2 FYNNEI. The chain's CDR3 is CAVSKEFSGNTIYF. Here the CDR3 DNA reads TGTGCCGTTAGCAAGGAGTTCTCTGGAAACACCATATATTTT. Combining the CDR3 with reference TRBV2 and TRBJ1-3 gives the whole variable domain EPEVTQTPSHQVTQMGQEVILRCVPISNHLYFYWYRQILGQKVEFLVSFYNNEISEKSEIFDDQFSVERPDGSNFTLKIRSTKLEDSAMYFCAVSKEFSGNTIYFGEGSWLTVV.

The chain joins TRBV4-2 to TRBJ2-7, with D unresolved. This CDR3 is built from 12 residues. V lost 0 bases, J lost 4 bases, and 4 bases lay in between. Per the germline V gene, CDR1 is LGHNA and CDR2 is YNFKEQ. The CDR3 region has the DNA TGTGCCAGCAGCCAAGATCGGTACGAGCAGTACTTC. Its protein is CASSQDRYEQYF.

This chain links TRBV11-2 with TRBJ1-6, with 8 bases matching TRBD1. CDR1 and CDR2 (germline): SGHAT, FQNNGV. The V gene end was trimmed by 4 bases and the J gene end by 9 bases; junction bases not matched to a gene: 8. This CDR3 has 15 amino acids. The CDR3 spells CASSWRQGAISPLHF. The CDR3 bases are TGTGCCAGCAGCTGGCGGCAGGGGGCAATTTCACCCCTCCACTTT. The entire variable domain, with the rest obtained from reference TRBV11-2 and TRBJ1-6, is as follows: EAGVAQSPRYKIIEKRQSVAFWCNPISGHATLYWYQQILGQGPKLLIQFQNNGVVDDSQLPKDRFSAERLKGVDSTLKIQPAKLEDSAVYLCASSWRQGAISPLHFGNGTRLTVT.

The chain combines TRBV30 with TRBJ1-4, with D uncertain. Deletions cut 2 bases from V and 8 bases from J, with 21 bases between. Germline CDR1 GTSNPN, CDR2 SVGIG (reference sequence). The CDR3 loop spans 16 amino acids. CDR3 amino acids: CAWSPGRLGRSEKLFF. CDR3 DNA sequence: TGTGCCTGGAGTCCCGGCCGCCTCGGGAGGAGCGAAAAACTGTTTTTT.

As DNA, the CDR3 is TGTGCCAGCAGTGTAAACAGGGGGGCTGGAAACACCATATATTTT. Its protein product is CASSVNRGAGNTIYF. The chain couples TRBV28 to TRBJ1-3, with TRBD1 identical over 8 bases. The CDR3 covers 15 residues. V shed 5 bases, J shed 2 bases, and the junction held 5 bases outside the gene matches. The germline gives CDR1 MDHEN, CDR2 SYDVKM.

This CDR3 is CASSLLGGKTEAFF. CDR3 nucleotides: TGTGCCAGCAGCTTATTAGGGGGCAAGACTGAAGCTTTCTTT. This chain connects TRBV7-3 to TRBJ1-1; 7 bases match TRBD1. This CDR3 has 14 amino acids. Germline V lookup: CDR1 SGHTA, CDR2 FQGTGA. The junction had 5 bases not matched to a gene; V was cut back by 2 bases and J by 5 bases.

This chain links TRBV21-1 with TRBJ1-1; the table's D gene call, TRBD1, was not cross checked with the DNA. TRBV21-1 is deemed a pseudogene. This CDR3 contains 12 residues. This CDR3 reads CATDSLNTEAFF. The CDR3, as DNA: TGTGCCACGGACAGCCTGAACACTGAAGCTTTCTTT.

The gene calls are TRBV6-5 and TRBJ2-7; 9 bases match TRBD1. The length of the CDR3 is 14 residues. The junction had 5 bases not matched to a gene; V was cut back by 5 bases and J by 3 bases. Germline CDR1 reads MNHEY; CDR2 reads SVGAGI. The chain's CDR3 is CASSRHRGHYEQYF. CDR3 in DNA: TGTGCCAGCAGTCGACACAGGGGGCACTACGAGCAGTACTTC.

This chain uses TRBV6-5 with TRBJ1-3; a weak D match, TRBD1 (6 bases). V was clipped by 6 bases and J by 4 bases, with 13 bases between them. CDR3 size: 14 residues. CDR1 is MNHEY, CDR2 SVGAGI, per germline. CDR3 sequence reads: CASRDPGQGNTIYF. CDR3 nucleotide sequence: TGTGCCAGCAGGGACCCGGGACAAGGAAACACCATATATTTT.

The chain recombines TRBV2 with TRBJ1-2; D unresolved. This CDR3 comprises 16 residues. Trimming pared 4 bases from V and 4 bases from J, leaving 19 bases between. Germline CDR1 and CDR2: SNHLY and FYNNEI. CDR3 DNA sequence: TGTGCCAGCAGTGGTACGTCCTGGGCCAAAACCTATGGCTACACCTTC. Amino acid sequence: CASSGTSWAKTYGYTF.

This chain joins TRBV7-2 and TRBJ2-2; D is perhaps TRBD1 (6 bases). The ends were cut back, 2 bases at V and 6 bases at J, with 13 bases in the middle. From germline, CDR1 is SGHTA and CDR2 FQGNSA. This CDR3 contains 15 residues. CDR3 nucleotides: TGTGCCAGCAGCTTAAAGTTTTCAGGGGCCGGGGAGCTGTTTTTT. This sequence encodes CASSLKFSGAGELFF.

The J gene is TRBJ1-5, the V gene TRBV18; TRBD1 aligns across 8 bases. V lost 3 bases to trimming and J lost 3 bases; unmatched junction nucleotides: 4. CDR1 is KGHSH and CDR2 is LQKENI in the germline V gene. The CDR3 spans 15 residues. The CDR3 spells CASSPTGAVNQPQHF. CDR3 DNA sequence: TGTGCCAGCTCACCGACAGGGGCAGTCAATCAGCCCCAGCATTTT.

This clone has a single count. V gene TRBV14 combines with J gene TRBJ1-2; D is possibly TRBD1 (6 bases). This CDR3 spans 13 amino acids. Germline V gene sequence: CDR1 SGHDN, CDR2 FVKESK. The germline V and J ends were trimmed by 5 bases and 7 bases, with 14 bases remaining between them. The CDR3 region is CASSSRTARGYTF. CDR3 nucleotide sequence: TGTGCCAGCAGCTCCCGGACAGCCCGTGGCTACACCTTC. The full variable domain, rest sourced from reference TRBV14 and TRBJ1-2, is EAGVTQFPSHSVIEKGQTVTLRCDPISGHDNLYWYRRVMGKEIKFLLHFVKESKQDESGMPNNRFLAERTGGTYSTLKVQPAELEDSGVYFCASSSRTARGYTFGSGTRLTVV.

The chain combines TRBV28 with TRBJ1-1; D is uncertain. The CDR3 totals 12 residues. Germline CDR1 reads MDHEN; CDR2 reads SYDVKM. The V end was cut by 1 base, the J end by 7 bases, with 7 bases between. CDR3: CASSLSRVEAFF. For the CDR3, the DNA is TGTGCCAGCAGTTTATCGCGGGTTGAAGCTTTCTTT.

This clone was detected only once. The rearrangement links TRBV5-1 to TRBJ2-7, with 8 bases lining up with TRBD1. V gave up 0 bases and J gave up 7 bases; unmatched junction bases: 12. This CDR3 has 16 amino acids. Germline V gene lookup returns CDR1 SGHRS and CDR2 YFSETQ. CDR3 nucleotides: TGCGCCAGCAGCTTGGGTTTGCGGCAGGGGGCCGGTGAGCAGTACTTC. Its protein is CASSLGLRQGAGEQYF.

The chain employs TRBV5-5 and TRBJ2-2; D unclear. V lost 4 bases to trimming and J lost 4 bases, with 17 bases between them. CDR3 length: 16 amino acids. Germline loops: CDR1 SGHKS, CDR2 YYEKEE (reference sequence). Here the CDR3 reads CASSRILGRGTGELFF. The DNA for the CDR3 is TGTGCCAGCAGCCGGATCTTGGGTCGAGGCACCGGGGAGCTGTTTTTT.

The chain has TRBV28 and TRBJ2-7; a possible D gene is TRBD2 (6 bases). The V end was cut by 6 bases, the J end by 4 bases, with 13 bases between. Germline V gene sequence: CDR1 MDHEN, CDR2 SYDVKM. CDR3 length: 13 residues. This chain's CDR3 is CASSRPGSYEQYF. The CDR3 DNA reads as TGTGCCAGCAGCCGGCCCGGGAGTTACGAGCAGTACTTC.

This rearrangement joins TRBV30 to TRBJ1-1; D not resolved. CDR3 length equals 13 residues. Germline V gives CDR1 GTSNPN, CDR2 SVGIG (reference sequence). V was shortened by 4 bases and J by 3 bases, with 12 bases between the two germline ends. CDR3: CAWTQQRYTEAFF. As DNA, the CDR3 is TGTGCCTGGACCCAACAACGATACACTGAAGCTTTCTTT.

This chain uses TRBV24-1 with TRBJ1-1; D uncertain. V lost 4 bases to trimming and J lost 2 bases, with 4 bases between them. The V gene's germline CDR1 is KGHDR and CDR2 SFDVKD. The CDR3 runs to 12 residues. The CDR3 is CATSEANTEAFF. DNA for the CDR3: TGTGCCACCAGTGAAGCCAACACTGAAGCTTTCTTT.

The chain has TRBV27 and TRBJ2-7; TRBD2 matches at 8 bases. The ends lost 7 bases at V and 7 bases at J; junction bases unmatched: 9. The V gene's germline CDR1 is MNHEY and CDR2 SMNVEV (reference sequence). The CDR3 is made up of 13 amino acids. The CDR3 loop reads CASTLAGGLEQYF. The CDR3 DNA sequence: TGTGCCAGCACCTTGGCGGGGGGCTTGGAGCAGTACTTC.

The chain recombines TRBV6-5 with TRBJ1-5, with D tentatively TRBD1 (6 bases). Germline CDR1 and CDR2: MNHEY and SVGAGI. The CDR3 has 13 residues. Trimming stripped 6 bases from V and 7 bases from J, with 13 bases between. CDR3 in DNA: TGTGCCAGCAGACAGGGCTGGACGCAGCCCCAGCATTTT. Translating it yields CASRQGWTQPQHF.

This clone was detected a few times. This CDR3 is also generated by other DNA sequences in the sample. This sequence joins TRBV25-1 and TRBJ2-2; 8 bases line up with TRBD1. The ends lost 3 bases at V and 5 bases at J; junction bases unmatched: 5. CDR3 length: 15 residues. The germline gives CDR1 MGHDK, CDR2 SYGVNS. CDR3 DNA sequence: TGTGCCAGCAGTGATGACAGGGGTCGTACCGGGGAGCTGTTTTTT. Translating it yields CASSDDRGRTGELFF.

The chain couples TRBV5-1 to TRBJ2-5; 9 nucleotides line up with TRBD1. CDR3 length: 14 amino acids. Germline V gene lookup returns CDR1 SGHRS and CDR2 YFSETQ. V lost 5 bases to trimming and J lost 5 bases; unmatched junction nucleotides: 7. The CDR3 sequence is CASRTGTGLETQYF. Written as DNA, the CDR3 is TGCGCCAGCAGAACCGGGACAGGGCTGGAGACCCAGTACTTC.

V usage is TRBV7-9 and J usage is TRBJ1-1; D unclear. CDR3 length: 16 residues. Trimming took off 5 bases at V and 1 base at J, with 17 bases between the two ends. Germline assignment: CDR1 SEHNR and CDR2 FQNEAQ (reference sequence). The CDR3 nucleotides are TGTGCCAGCAGCCCATTATATATGGCCCCGAACACTGAAGCTTTCTTT. Amino acids: CASSPLYMAPNTEAFF. Full variable domain (rest looked up from reference TRBV7-9 and TRBJ1-1): DTGVSQNPRHKITKRGQNVTFRCDPISEHNRLYWYRQTLGQGPEFLTYFQNEAQLEKSRLLSDRFSAERPKGSFSTLEIQRTEQGDSAMYLCASSPLYMAPNTEAFFGQGTRLTVV.

The chain is built from TRBV20-1 and TRBJ1-1; D is possibly TRBD1 (5 bases). Trimming stripped 3 bases from V and 2 bases from J, with 7 bases between. Looked up from germline, CDR1 is DFQATT and CDR2 is SNEGSKA (reference sequence). CDR3 size: 12 residues. In DNA, the CDR3 is TGCAGTGCTAGTGGGGCAAACACTGAAGCTTTCTTT. Encoded protein: CSASGANTEAFF.

J is TRBJ2-7 and V is TRBV7-8; 10 bases line up with TRBD1. CDR3 size: 16 residues. Per the germline V gene, CDR1 is SGHVS and CDR2 is FQNEAQ. The trim removed 5 bases at V and 4 bases at J, leaving 11 bases unmatched. In nucleotides, the CDR3 is TGTGCCAGCAGCGCCTACCGGGACAGGGGATCGTACGAGCAGTACTTC. As protein: CASSAYRDRGSYEQYF.